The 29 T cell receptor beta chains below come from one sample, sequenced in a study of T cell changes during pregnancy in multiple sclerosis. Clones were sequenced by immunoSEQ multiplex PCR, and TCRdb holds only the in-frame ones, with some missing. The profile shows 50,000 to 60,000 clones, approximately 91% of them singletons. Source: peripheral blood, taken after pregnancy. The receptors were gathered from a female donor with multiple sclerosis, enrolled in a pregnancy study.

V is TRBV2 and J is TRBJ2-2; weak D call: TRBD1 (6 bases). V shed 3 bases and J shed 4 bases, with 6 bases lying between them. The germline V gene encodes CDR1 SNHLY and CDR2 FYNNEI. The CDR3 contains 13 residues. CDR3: CASSDRGTGELFF. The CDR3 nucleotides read TGTGCCAGCAGTGACAGGGGCACCGGGGAGCTGTTTTTT.

The CDR3 DNA sequence: TGTGCCAGCTCACCGCGAAACGGACAGAACTACAATGAGCAGTTCTTC. Translated, it gives CASSPRNGQNYNEQFF. The gene calls are TRBV18 and TRBJ2-1; weak D call: TRBD1 (6 bases). There are 16 residues in the CDR3. CDR1 and CDR2 from the germline V gene are KGHSH and LQKENI. The V gene lost 3 bases and the J gene lost 3 bases, with 15 bases spanning the gap.

The DNA for the CDR3 is TGTGCCTGGAATCGGGGGAGGACCGGGGAGCTGTTTTTT. Translated: CAWNRGRTGELFF. This chain links TRBV30 with TRBJ2-2, with D maybe TRBD2 (6 bases). CDR3 length: 13 amino acids. The germline V and J ends were trimmed by 4 bases and 5 bases, with 11 bases remaining between them. Per germline, CDR1 GTSNPN and CDR2 SVGIG (reference sequence). Full variable domain (outside the CDR3, taken from reference TRBV30 and TRBJ2-2): SQTIHQWPATLVQPVGSPLSLECTVEGTSNPNLYWYRQAAGRGLQLLFYSVGIGQISSEVPQNLSASRPQDRQFILSSKKLLLSDSGFYLCAWNRGRTGELFFGEGSRLTVL.

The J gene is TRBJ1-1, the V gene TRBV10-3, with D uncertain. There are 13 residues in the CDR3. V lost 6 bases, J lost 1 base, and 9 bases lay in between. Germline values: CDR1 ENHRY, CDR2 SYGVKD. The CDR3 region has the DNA TGTGCCATCAGGGGCGTAGGGAACACTGAAGCTTTCTTT. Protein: CAIRGVGNTEAFF.

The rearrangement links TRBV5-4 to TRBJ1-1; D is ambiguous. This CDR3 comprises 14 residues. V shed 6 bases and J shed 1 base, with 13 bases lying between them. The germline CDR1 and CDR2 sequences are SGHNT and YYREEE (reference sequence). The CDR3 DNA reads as TGTGCCAGCAAGGCGGAACTCAGGAACACTGAAGCTTTCTTT. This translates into CASKAELRNTEAFF.

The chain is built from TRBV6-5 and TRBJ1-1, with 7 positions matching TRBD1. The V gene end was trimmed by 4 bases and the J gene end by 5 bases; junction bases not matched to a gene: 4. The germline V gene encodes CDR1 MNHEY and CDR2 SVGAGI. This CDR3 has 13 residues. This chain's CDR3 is CASSSPQGTEAFF. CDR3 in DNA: TGTGCCAGCAGTTCACCACAGGGGACTGAAGCTTTCTTT.

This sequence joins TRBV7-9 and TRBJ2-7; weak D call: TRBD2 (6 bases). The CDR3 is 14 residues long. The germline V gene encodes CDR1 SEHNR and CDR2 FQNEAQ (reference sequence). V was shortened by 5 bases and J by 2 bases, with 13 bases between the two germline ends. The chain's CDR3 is CASSGWDSAYEQYF. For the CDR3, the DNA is TGTGCCAGCAGCGGCTGGGACTCCGCCTACGAGCAGTACTTC.

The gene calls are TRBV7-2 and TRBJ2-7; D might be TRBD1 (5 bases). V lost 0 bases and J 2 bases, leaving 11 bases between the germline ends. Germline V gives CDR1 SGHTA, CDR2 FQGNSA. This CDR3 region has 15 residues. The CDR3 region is CASSLASGAPYEQYF. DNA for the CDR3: TGTGCCAGCAGCTTAGCCTCTGGGGCCCCCTACGAGCAGTACTTC. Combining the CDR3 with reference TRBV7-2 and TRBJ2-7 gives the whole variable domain GAGVSQSPSNKVTEKGKDVELRCDPISGHTALYWYRQSLGQGLEFLIYFQGNSAPDKSGLPSDRFSAERTGGSVSTLTIQRTQQEDSAVYLCASSLASGAPYEQYFGPGTRLTVT.

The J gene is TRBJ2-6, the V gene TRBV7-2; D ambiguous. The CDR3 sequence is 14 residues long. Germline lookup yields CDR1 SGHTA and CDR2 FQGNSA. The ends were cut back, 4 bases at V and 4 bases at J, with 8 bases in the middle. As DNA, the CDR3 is TGTGCCAGCAGCTCCTACGGGGGGGCCAACGTCCTGACTTTC. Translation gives CASSSYGGANVLTF.

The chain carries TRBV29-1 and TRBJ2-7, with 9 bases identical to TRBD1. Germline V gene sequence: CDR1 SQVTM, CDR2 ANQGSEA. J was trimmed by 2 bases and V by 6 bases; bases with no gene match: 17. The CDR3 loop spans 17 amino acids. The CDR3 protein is CSVTGTGSLVSPYEQYF. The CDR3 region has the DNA TGCAGCGTCACCGGGACAGGGTCACTAGTTTCTCCCTACGAGCAGTACTTC.

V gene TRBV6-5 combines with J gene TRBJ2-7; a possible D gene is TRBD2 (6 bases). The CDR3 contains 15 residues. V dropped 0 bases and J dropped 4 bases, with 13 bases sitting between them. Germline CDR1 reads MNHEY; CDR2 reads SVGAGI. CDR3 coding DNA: TGTGCCAGCAGTTACTCGGGGGGATTTGGGTACGAGCAGTACTTC. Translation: CASSYSGGFGYEQYF.

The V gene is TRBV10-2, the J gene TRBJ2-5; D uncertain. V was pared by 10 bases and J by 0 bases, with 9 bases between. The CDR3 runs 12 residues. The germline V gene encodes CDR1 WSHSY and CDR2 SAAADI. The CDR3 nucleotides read TGCGCCACCGCAAACTACCAAGAGACCCAGTACTTC. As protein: CATANYQETQYF.

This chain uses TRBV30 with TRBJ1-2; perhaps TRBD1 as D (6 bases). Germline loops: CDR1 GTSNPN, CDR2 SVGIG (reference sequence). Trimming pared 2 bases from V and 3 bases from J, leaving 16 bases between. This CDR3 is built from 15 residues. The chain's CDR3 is CAWSRPGQPYYGYTF. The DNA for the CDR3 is TGTGCCTGGAGTCGTCCCGGACAGCCATACTATGGCTACACCTTC.

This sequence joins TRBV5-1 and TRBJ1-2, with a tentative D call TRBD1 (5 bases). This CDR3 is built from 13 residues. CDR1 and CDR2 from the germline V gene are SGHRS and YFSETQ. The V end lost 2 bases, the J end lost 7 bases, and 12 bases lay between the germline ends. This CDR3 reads CASSFTGGGGYTF. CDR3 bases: TGCGCCAGCAGCTTTACCGGGGGGGGTGGCTACACCTTC.

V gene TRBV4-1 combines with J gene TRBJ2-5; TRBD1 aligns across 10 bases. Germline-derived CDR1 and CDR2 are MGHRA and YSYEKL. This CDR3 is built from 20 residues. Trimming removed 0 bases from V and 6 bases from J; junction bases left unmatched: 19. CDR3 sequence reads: CASSQEGYGTGVSSGKTQYF. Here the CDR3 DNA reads TGCGCCAGCAGCCAAGAAGGTTACGGGACAGGGGTATCTTCCGGAAAGACCCAGTACTTC.

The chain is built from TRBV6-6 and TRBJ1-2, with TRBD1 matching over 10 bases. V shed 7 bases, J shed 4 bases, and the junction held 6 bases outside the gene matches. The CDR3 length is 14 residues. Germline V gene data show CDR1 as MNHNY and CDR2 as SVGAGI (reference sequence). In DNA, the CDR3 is TGTGCCAGCACGACAGGGGGCGGGACCTATGGCTACACCTTC. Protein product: CASTTGGGTYGYTF.

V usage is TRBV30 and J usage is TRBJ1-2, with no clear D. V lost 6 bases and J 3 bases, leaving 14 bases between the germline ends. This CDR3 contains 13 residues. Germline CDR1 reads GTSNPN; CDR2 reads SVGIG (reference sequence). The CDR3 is CACLVTYDYGYTF. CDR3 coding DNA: TGTGCCTGTCTCGTCACCTATGACTATGGCTACACCTTC.

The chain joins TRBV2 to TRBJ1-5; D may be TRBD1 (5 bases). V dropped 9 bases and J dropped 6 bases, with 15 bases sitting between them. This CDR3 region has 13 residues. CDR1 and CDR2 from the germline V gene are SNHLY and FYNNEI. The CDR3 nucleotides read TGTGCCAGTTGGGGGGAGGGGACTCAGCCCCAGCATTTT. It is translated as CASWGEGTQPQHF.

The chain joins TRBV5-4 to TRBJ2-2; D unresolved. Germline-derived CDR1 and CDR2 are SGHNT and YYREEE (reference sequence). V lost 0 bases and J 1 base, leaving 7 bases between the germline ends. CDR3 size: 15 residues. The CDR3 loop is CASSLGPGNTGELFF. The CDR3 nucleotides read TGTGCCAGCAGCTTGGGGCCGGGGAACACCGGGGAGCTGTTTTTT.

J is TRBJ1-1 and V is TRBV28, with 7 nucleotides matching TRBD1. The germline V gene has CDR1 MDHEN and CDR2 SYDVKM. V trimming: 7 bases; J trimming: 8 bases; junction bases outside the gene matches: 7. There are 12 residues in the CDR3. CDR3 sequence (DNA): TGTGCCAGCACCTTGGGGGACAGAGAAGCTTTCTTT. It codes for CASTLGDREAFF.

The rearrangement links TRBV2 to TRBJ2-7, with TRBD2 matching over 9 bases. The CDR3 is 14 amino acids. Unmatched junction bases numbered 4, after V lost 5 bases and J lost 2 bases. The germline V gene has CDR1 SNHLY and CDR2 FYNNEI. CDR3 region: CASSKRGATYEQYF. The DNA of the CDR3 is TGTGCCAGCAGTAAGCGGGGGGCTACCTACGAGCAGTACTTC.

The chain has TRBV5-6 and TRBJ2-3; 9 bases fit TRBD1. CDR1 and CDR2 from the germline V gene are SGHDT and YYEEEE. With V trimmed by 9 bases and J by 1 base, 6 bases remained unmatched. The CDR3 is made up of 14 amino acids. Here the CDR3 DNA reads TGTGCCACCGGGACAGGGTGGGGCACAGATACGCAGTATTTT. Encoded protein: CATGTGWGTDTQYF.

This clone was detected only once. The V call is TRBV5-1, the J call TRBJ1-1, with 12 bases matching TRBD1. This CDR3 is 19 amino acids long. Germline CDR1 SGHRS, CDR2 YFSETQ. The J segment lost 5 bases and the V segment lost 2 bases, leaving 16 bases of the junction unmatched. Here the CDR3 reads CASSFTRGGQGAGETEAFF. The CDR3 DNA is TGCGCCAGCAGCTTCACCCGGGGGGGACAGGGGGCAGGAGAGACTGAAGCTTTCTTT. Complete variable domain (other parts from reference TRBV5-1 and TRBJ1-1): KAGVTQTPRYLIKTRGQQVTLSCSPISGHRSVSWYQQTPGQGLQFLFEYFSETQRNKGNFPGRFSGRQFSNSRSEMNVSTLELGDSALYLCASSFTRGGQGAGETEAFFGQGTRLTVV.

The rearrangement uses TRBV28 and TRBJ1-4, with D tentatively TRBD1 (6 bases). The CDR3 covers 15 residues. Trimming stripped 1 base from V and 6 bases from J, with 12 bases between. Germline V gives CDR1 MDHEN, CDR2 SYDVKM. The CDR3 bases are TGTGCCAGCAGTTTATTCGGGGACAAGGATGAAAAACTGTTTTTT. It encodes CASSLFGDKDEKLFF. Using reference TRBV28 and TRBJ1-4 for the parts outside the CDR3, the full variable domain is DVKVTQSSRYLVKRTGEKVFLECVQDMDHENMFWYRQDPGLGLRLIYFSYDVKMKEKGDIPEGYSVSREKKERFSLILESASTNQTSMYLCASSLFGDKDEKLFFGSGTQLSVL.

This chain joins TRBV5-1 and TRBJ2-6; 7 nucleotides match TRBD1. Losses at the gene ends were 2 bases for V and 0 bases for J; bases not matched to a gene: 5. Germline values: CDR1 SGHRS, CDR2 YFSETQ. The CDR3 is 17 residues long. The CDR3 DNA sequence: TGCGCCAGCAGCTTAGAGGGACAGATCTCTGGGGCCAACGTCCTGACTTTC. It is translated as CASSLEGQISGANVLTF.

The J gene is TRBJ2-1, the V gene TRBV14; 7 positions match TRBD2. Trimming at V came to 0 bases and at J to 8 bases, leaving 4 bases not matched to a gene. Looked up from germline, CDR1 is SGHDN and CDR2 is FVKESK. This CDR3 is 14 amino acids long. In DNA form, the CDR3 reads TGTGCCAGCAGCCAAGATTGGGGGGGGGATGAGCAGTTCTTC. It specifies CASSQDWGGDEQFF.

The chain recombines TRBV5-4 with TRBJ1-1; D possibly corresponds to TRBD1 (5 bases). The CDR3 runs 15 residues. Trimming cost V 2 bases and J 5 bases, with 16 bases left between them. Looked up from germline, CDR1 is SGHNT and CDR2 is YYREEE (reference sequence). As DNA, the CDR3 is TGTGCCAGCAGCTTTCCCCAAGGAGGGACTACTGAAGCTTTCTTT. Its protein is CASSFPQGGTTEAFF.

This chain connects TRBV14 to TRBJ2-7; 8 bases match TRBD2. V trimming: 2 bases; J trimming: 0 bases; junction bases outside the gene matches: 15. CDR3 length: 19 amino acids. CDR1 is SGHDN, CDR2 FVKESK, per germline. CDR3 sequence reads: CASSQRGGFGRGFSYEQYF. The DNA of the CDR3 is TGTGCCAGCAGCCAACGAGGGGGGTTCGGGAGGGGCTTCTCCTACGAGCAGTACTTC.

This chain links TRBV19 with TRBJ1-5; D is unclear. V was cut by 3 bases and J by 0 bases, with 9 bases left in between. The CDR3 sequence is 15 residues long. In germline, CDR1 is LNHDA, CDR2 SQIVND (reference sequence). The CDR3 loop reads CASSIKVYSNQPQHF. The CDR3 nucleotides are TGTGCCAGTAGTATCAAAGTCTATAGCAATCAGCCCCAGCATTTT.